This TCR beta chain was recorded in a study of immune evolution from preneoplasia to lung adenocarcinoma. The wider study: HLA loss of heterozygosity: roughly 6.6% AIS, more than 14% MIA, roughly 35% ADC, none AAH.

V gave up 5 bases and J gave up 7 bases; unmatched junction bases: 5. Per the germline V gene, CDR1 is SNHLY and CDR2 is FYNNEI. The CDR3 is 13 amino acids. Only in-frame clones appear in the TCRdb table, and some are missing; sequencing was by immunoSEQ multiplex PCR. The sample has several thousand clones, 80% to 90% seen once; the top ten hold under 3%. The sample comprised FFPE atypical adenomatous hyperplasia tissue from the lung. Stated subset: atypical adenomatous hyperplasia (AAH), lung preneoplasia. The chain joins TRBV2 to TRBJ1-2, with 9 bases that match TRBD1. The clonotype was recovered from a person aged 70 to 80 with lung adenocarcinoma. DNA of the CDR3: TGTGCCAGCAGTCCGGACAGGGGAGGTGGCTACACCTTC. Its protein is CASSPDRGGGYTF.